The 28 T cell receptor beta chains in this list originate from one sample, sequenced in a study of T cells in Graves' hyperthyroidism and ophthalmopathy. It was RNA transcripts that yielded the amplified TCR beta CDR3 regions. The TCR CDR3 was amplified in a first-round RT-PCR using the HTBI primer set. TCRdb processed the multiplex PCR reads anew with MiXCR; each CDR3 protein has one entry. The sample records over 550,000 distinct CDR3 sequences, 16% being singletons. Sample: blood. The receptors come from a woman under 30 with Graves' hyperthyroidism.

Only a few counts were recorded for this clonotype. V is TRBV2 and J is TRBJ2-4; D tentatively fits TRBD1 or TRBD2 (6 bases each). V lost 8 bases to trimming and J lost 0 bases, with 20 bases between them. Germline V CDR1 and CDR2: SNHLY, FYNNEI. This CDR3 is built from 17 residues. The CDR3 nucleotides read TGTGCCAGCGTAGGGGGTAGCGGATCGGTAGCCAAAAACATTCAGTACTTC. Translated: CASVGGSGSVAKNIQYF.

This clonotype was counted ten times or more. The chain is built from TRBV6-1 and TRBJ1-3, with 7 bases fitting TRBD1. The CDR3 has 19 residues. V gave up 7 bases and J gave up 3 bases; unmatched junction bases: 21. Germline CDR1 and CDR2: MNHNS and SASEGT. CDR3 in DNA: TGTGCCAGCACACGGGGGGTAACGAGGGGGCGCATAAGTGGAAACACCATATATTTT. Translating gives CASTRGVTRGRISGNTIYF.

The chain is built from TRBV5-1 and TRBJ2-3; the D is unclear. This CDR3 is 15 amino acids long. Germline CDR1 SGHRS, CDR2 YFSETQ. Trimming took 0 bases from V and 2 from J, leaving 10 bases between them. The CDR3 DNA sequence: TGCGCCAGCAGCTTGGAGCGAACAGTCACAGATACGCAGTATTTT. Its translation: CASSLERTVTDTQYF. The entire variable domain, with the rest obtained from reference TRBV5-1 and TRBJ2-3, is as follows: KAGVTQTPRYLIKTRGQQVTLSCSPISGHRSVSWYQQTPGQGLQFLFEYFSETQRNKGNFPGRFSGRQFSNSRSEMNVSTLELGDSALYLCASSLERTVTDTQYFGPGTRLTVL.

The chain joins TRBV20-1 to TRBJ1-5, with D possibly matching TRBD1 (6 bases). CDR1 and CDR2 (germline): DFQATT, SNEGSKA (reference sequence). The CDR3 spans 11 residues. V lost 5 bases to trimming and J lost 10 bases, with 12 bases between them. The CDR3 region has the DNA TGCAGTGCTGGACAGTTCGCACCCCAGCATTTT. Its protein is CSAGQFAPQHF.

There are a few counts of this clonotype. V gene TRBV15 combines with J gene TRBJ1-3; D possibly corresponds to TRBD1 (5 bases). The germline V and J ends were trimmed by 5 bases and 2 bases, with 13 bases remaining between them. This CDR3 is 15 amino acids long. Germline V gene data show CDR1 as LNHNV and CDR2 as YYDKDF (reference sequence). CDR3 in DNA: TGTGCCACCAGCGATTATGGGACCGCTGGAAACACCATATATTTT. It codes for CATSDYGTAGNTIYF.

In regard to this clonotype: A clone one base away is much larger, so this may be a read error. This chain connects TRBV20-1 to TRBJ2-3, with D possibly called TRBD1 or TRBD2 (6 bases each). V gave up 4 bases and J gave up 6 bases, with 14 bases separating them. The V gene's germline CDR1 is DFQATT and CDR2 SNEGSKA (reference sequence). The CDR3 runs to 13 residues. CDR3 DNA: TGCAGTGCTATGGGGGGCGGAGCGGATACGCAGTATTTT. The encoded protein is CSAMGGGADTQYF.

This clonotype has ten or more counts. The rearrangement uses TRBV20-1 and TRBJ2-7; D could derive from TRBD1 or TRBD2 (5 bases each). This CDR3 is built from 15 residues. Germline-derived CDR1 and CDR2 are DFQATT and SNEGSKA (reference sequence). Trimming left V 0 bases short and J 3 bases short, with 15 bases between. The CDR3 is CSARDLTGPNYEQYF. CDR3 sequence (DNA): TGCAGTGCTAGAGATCTAACGGGACCGAACTACGAGCAGTACTTC.

Many counts were recorded for this clonotype. An end of the junction does not agree with germline; a read error may underlie this. The chain combines TRBV20-1 with TRBJ1-1; 8 nucleotides match TRBD1. CDR1 is DFQATT, CDR2 SNEGSKA, per germline (reference sequence). This CDR3 contains 15 residues. CDR3: CSARAVGTGNTEAFF. CDR3 coding DNA: TGCAGTGCCAGAGCGGTGGGGACAGGCAACACTGAAGCTTTCTTT.

This clonotype was observed a handful of times. The chain couples TRBV24-1 to TRBJ2-3; no firm D call. The CDR3 covers 15 residues. CDR1 and CDR2 (germline): KGHDR, SFDVKD. Trimming cost V 4 bases and J 4 bases, with 14 bases left between them. CDR3 sequence reads: CATSDSVRSADTQYF. In DNA, the CDR3 is TGTGCCACCAGTGACTCGGTCCGCAGCGCAGATACGCAGTATTTT.

At least ten counts were recorded for this clonotype. The chain uses TRBV6-1 and TRBJ1-1, with a weak D call TRBD1 (5 bases). The V and J ends lost 5 bases and 0 bases respectively, with 16 bases between them. The CDR3 loop spans 16 amino acids. Germline assignment: CDR1 MNHNS and CDR2 SASEGT. The CDR3 loop is CASSTETVPMNTEAFF. CDR3 bases: TGTGCCAGCAGTACCGAGACAGTCCCTATGAACACTGAAGCTTTCTTT.

This clonotype was found many times. The V gene is TRBV5-1, the J gene TRBJ2-7; 11 positions agree with TRBD2. The CDR3 contains 15 residues. Germline V gene data show CDR1 as SGHRS and CDR2 as YFSETQ. Trimming cost V 0 bases and J 2 bases; bases outside gene matches: 1. CDR3 DNA: TGCGCCAGCAGCTTGGGACTAGCGGGGACCTACGAGCAGTACTTC. This encodes CASSLGLAGTYEQYF.

This clonotype was detected ten times or more. The V gene is TRBV28, the J gene TRBJ1-5; tentative D call: TRBD1 (5 bases). V was shortened by 2 bases and J by 0 bases, with 11 bases between the two germline ends. The CDR3 length is 16 residues. Germline V CDR1 and CDR2: MDHEN, SYDVKM. The chain's CDR3 is CASSLSRATSNQPQHF. The CDR3 DNA sequence: TGTGCCAGCAGTTTAAGCAGGGCTACTAGCAATCAGCCCCAGCATTTT.

This clonotype occurred many times. This chain links TRBV13 with TRBJ2-2; a weak D match, TRBD1 (5 bases). V dropped 4 bases and J dropped 7 bases, with 7 bases sitting between them. This CDR3 region has 12 residues. Germline V lookup: CDR1 PRHDT, CDR2 FYEKMQ (reference sequence). CDR3 region: CASSYRFGELFF. The CDR3 DNA sequence: TGTGCCAGCAGCTACAGGTTCGGGGAGCTGTTTTTT.

The chain uses TRBV6-2 or TRBV6-3 and TRBJ2-1; unclear D gene. The CDR3 consists of 12 residues. Germline V CDR1 and CDR2: MNHEY, SVGEGT. V lost 6 bases to trimming and J lost 7 bases, with 10 bases between them. For the CDR3, the DNA is TGTGCCAGCAGAGCTAGGAAAAATGAGCAGTTCTTC. It is translated as CASRARKNEQFF.

This clonotype was seen only once. This rearrangement joins TRBV27 to TRBJ2-7; D remains unclear. The CDR3 consists of 15 residues. The germline V gene encodes CDR1 MNHEY and CDR2 SMNVEV (reference sequence). Trimming stripped 0 bases from V and 3 bases from J, with 12 bases between. This CDR3 reads CASSLSPGAIYEQYF. The DNA for the CDR3 is TGTGCCAGCAGTTTATCACCGGGCGCGATCTACGAGCAGTACTTC.

The table lists this clonotype with many counts. The V and J genes are TRBV3-1 and TRBJ1-1, with a possible D match to TRBD1 (6 bases). V was clipped by 10 bases and J by 2 bases, with 11 bases between them. Germline CDR1 LGHDT, CDR2 YNNKEL (reference sequence). CDR3 size: 12 residues. DNA of the CDR3: TGTGCCACTACGGACAGAAACACTGAAGCTTTCTTT. Translating it yields CATTDRNTEAFF. Supplemented by reference TRBV3-1 and TRBJ1-1, the full variable domain reads DTAVSQTPKYLVTQMGNDKSIKCEQNLGHDTMYWYKQDSKKFLKIMFSYNNKELIINETVPNRFSPKSPDKAHLNLHINSLELGDSAVYFCATTDRNTEAFFGQGTRLTVV.

The chain combines TRBV7-9 with TRBJ2-1, with TRBD2 matching 9 bases. This CDR3 is built from 16 residues. The germline V gene encodes CDR1 SEHNR and CDR2 FQNEAQ (reference sequence). The V segment lost 3 bases and the J segment 3 bases; nucleotides outside the gene matches: 6. CDR3 nucleotide sequence: TGTGCCAGCAGCTTCTCGGGACTAGCAGTCTACAATGAGCAGTTCTTC. This sequence encodes CASSFSGLAVYNEQFF.

This clonotype has a handful of counts. The CDR3 reads CASSRTLAEEIYEQYF. The CDR3, as DNA: TGTGCCAGCAGCCGTACACTAGCGGAAGAGATTTACGAGCAGTACTTC. This rearrangement joins TRBV11-3 to TRBJ2-7; 8 bases align to TRBD2. Germline CDR1 and CDR2: SGHNT and YENEEA. CDR3 length: 16 residues. V lost 5 bases and J lost 4; bases outside the gene matches: 13. The full variable domain, completed using reference TRBV11-3 and TRBJ2-7, is EAGVVQSPRYKIIEKKQPVAFWCNPISGHNTLYWYLQNLGQGPELLIRYENEEAVDDSQLPKDRFSAERLKGVDSTLKIQPAELGDSAVYLCASSRTLAEEIYEQYFGPGTRLTVT.

This clonotype occurred many times. The chain couples TRBV7-2 to TRBJ2-7; weak D call: TRBD2 (7 bases). Trimming took off 1 base at V and 2 bases at J, with 12 bases between the two ends. This CDR3 has 15 residues. CDR1 and CDR2 (germline): SGHTA, FQGNSA. The CDR3, as DNA: TGTGCCAGCAGCTTAGGTGGGGGGGCTACCTACGAGCAGTACTTC. It specifies CASSLGGGATYEQYF. Combining the CDR3 with reference TRBV7-2 and TRBJ2-7 gives the whole variable domain GAGVSQSPSNKVTEKGKDVELRCDPISGHTALYWYRQSLGQGLEFLIYFQGNSAPDKSGLPSDRFSAERTGGSVSTLTIQRTQQEDSAVYLCASSLGGGATYEQYFGPGTRLTVT.

This clonotype was seen many times. J is TRBJ2-5 and V is TRBV10-3; weak D call: TRBD1 (6 bases). V was cut by 0 bases and J by 5 bases, with 10 bases left in between. CDR1 is ENHRY and CDR2 is SYGVKD in the germline V gene. The CDR3 is 14 amino acids. The CDR3: CAISESNRGETQYF. CDR3 nucleotides: TGTGCCATCAGTGAGTCGAATAGGGGGGAGACCCAGTACTTC.

The chain recombines TRBV19 with TRBJ2-5; tentatively, D is TRBD1 or TRBD2 (5 bases each). The CDR3 consists of 15 residues. The germline CDR1 and CDR2 sequences are LNHDA and SQIVND (reference sequence). The germline V and J ends were trimmed by 4 bases and 5 bases, with 17 bases remaining between them. The DNA of the CDR3 is TGTGCCAGTAGTACAGGGAGTTCTCTAAGGGAGACCCAGTACTTC. It translates to CASSTGSSLRETQYF.

The CDR3 loop is CASSSIWTVYEQYF. CDR3 DNA: TGTGCCAGCAGCTCCATTTGGACAGTCTACGAGCAGTACTTC. The genes are TRBV14 and TRBJ2-7; possibly TRBD1 for D (6 bases). Germline loops: CDR1 SGHDN, CDR2 FVKESK. The V gene lost 5 bases and the J gene lost 3 bases, with 14 bases spanning the gap. CDR3 length equals 14 residues.

With respect to this clonotype: This may arise from a read error, as a much more abundant clone is one base away. The V call is TRBV2, the J call TRBJ2-5; D is unresolved. CDR1 is SNHLY, CDR2 FYNNEI, per germline. V was shortened by 4 bases and J by 4 bases, with 10 bases between the two germline ends. The CDR3 loop spans 13 amino acids. The CDR3 region is CASSVSTGETQYF. CDR3 bases: TGTGCCAGCAGTGTGTCTACCGGAGAGACCCAGTACTTC.

This clonotype appeared many times. The J gene is TRBJ1-4, the V gene TRBV6-1; no reliable D call. CDR1 is MNHNS and CDR2 is SASEGT in the germline V gene. V gave up 5 bases and J gave up 5 bases, with 9 bases separating them. The CDR3 spans 13 residues. This chain's CDR3 is CASSRTENEKLFF. The CDR3 coding sequence is TGTGCCAGCAGTAGGACGGAGAATGAAAAACTGTTTTTT.

The V gene is TRBV2, the J gene TRBJ1-4; D is unresolved. There are 15 residues in the CDR3. V dropped 7 bases and J dropped 3 bases, with 15 bases sitting between them. The germline V gene has CDR1 SNHLY and CDR2 FYNNEI. DNA for the CDR3: TGTGCCAGCATGATGTCCGGGTTTGCTAATGAAAAACTGTTTTTT. Encoded protein: CASMMSGFANEKLFF. Full variable domain (rest looked up from reference TRBV2 and TRBJ1-4): EPEVTQTPSHQVTQMGQEVILRCVPISNHLYFYWYRQILGQKVEFLVSFYNNEISEKSEIFDDQFSVERPDGSNFTLKIRSTKLEDSAMYFCASMMSGFANEKLFFGSGTQLSVL.

This clonotype was recorded many times. The rearrangement links TRBV2 to TRBJ2-2; D remains ambiguous. Germline V gene sequence: CDR1 SNHLY, CDR2 FYNNEI. This CDR3 has 15 residues. Trimming stripped 4 bases from V and 2 bases from J, with 11 bases between. The CDR3 DNA follows: TGTGCCAGCAGTGCCCAAACGATTAACACCGGGGAGCTGTTTTTT. It translates to CASSAQTINTGELFF.

The V gene is TRBV20-1, the J gene TRBJ2-1; TRBD2 agrees at 10 bases. Germline loops: CDR1 DFQATT, CDR2 SNEGSKA (reference sequence). The CDR3 is made up of 15 amino acids. With 7 bases clipped from V and 6 bases from J, the junction kept 12 bases outside the gene matches. This chain's CDR3 is CSVIKAGGPANEQFF. For the CDR3, the DNA is TGCAGTGTTATAAAAGCGGGGGGGCCCGCCAATGAGCAGTTCTTC.

The V gene is TRBV7-8, the J gene TRBJ2-1; D uncertain. Trimming shortened V by 3 bases and J by 1 base, and 13 bases separated the two germline ends. CDR3 length: 16 residues. CDR1 and CDR2 from the germline V gene are SGHVS and FQNEAQ. CDR3 sequence: CASSFVLRGSYNEQFF. For the CDR3, the DNA is TGTGCCAGCAGCTTTGTCCTACGAGGATCCTACAATGAGCAGTTCTTC.